The 23 T cell receptor beta chains below all came from one sample that was sequenced in a study of blood T cell repertoires in COVID-19. The data were produced by immunoSEQ multiplex PCR, yet TCRdb's version contains in-frame clones alone and is incomplete. The repertoire holds about 160,000 clones, with around 80% as singletons. The specimen sequenced was peripheral blood. The receptors stem from a woman older than 75 with active or convalescent COVID-19.

The V gene is TRBV5-1, the J gene TRBJ1-4; D might be TRBD1 (5 bases). The CDR3 has 15 residues. The germline gives CDR1 SGHRS, CDR2 YFSETQ. Trimming stripped 4 bases from V and 6 bases from J, with 16 bases between. As DNA, the CDR3 is TGCGCCAGCAGCCAGGTTTGGGGGGTGTATGAAAAACTGTTTTTT. The encoded protein is CASSQVWGVYEKLFF.

The chain joins TRBV9 to TRBJ1-1; maybe TRBD1 (5 bases). The length of the CDR3 is 14 residues. Germline CDR1 SGDLS, CDR2 YYNGEE. The germline V and J ends were trimmed by 4 bases and 1 base, with 11 bases remaining between them. CDR3 in DNA: TGTGCCAGCAGCTCAAGGAGGGGGAACACTGAAGCTTTCTTT. It codes for CASSSRRGNTEAFF. Filled out from reference TRBV9 and TRBJ1-1, the complete variable domain reads DSGVTQTPKHLITATGQRVTLRCSPRSGDLSVYWYQQSLDQGLQFLIQYYNGEERAKGNILERFSAQQFPDLHSELNLSSLELGDSALYFCASSSRRGNTEAFFGQGTRLTVV.

The V gene is TRBV6-5, the J gene TRBJ2-1; 7 bases are a match to TRBD1. V lost 2 bases, J lost 1 base, and 5 bases stayed unmatched. The CDR3 loop spans 16 amino acids. CDR1 and CDR2 (germline): MNHEY, SVGAGI. This CDR3 reads CASSYPPGGSYNEQFF. The CDR3 nucleotides are TGTGCCAGCAGTTACCCCCCAGGGGGTTCCTACAATGAGCAGTTCTTC.

The chain uses TRBV5-1 and TRBJ2-3, with D possibly TRBD2 on 5 matching bases. In germline, CDR1 is SGHRS, CDR2 YFSETQ. The germline V and J ends were trimmed by 7 bases and 2 bases, with 14 bases remaining between them. The CDR3 extends over 14 amino acids. This CDR3 is CASRIATPTDTQYF. The CDR3 DNA sequence: TGCGCCAGCCGAATAGCGACCCCCACAGATACGCAGTATTTT.

J is TRBJ1-4 and V is TRBV6-1; 12 bases line up with TRBD1. With 3 bases clipped from V and 7 bases from J, the junction kept 0 bases outside the gene matches. This CDR3 is 14 amino acids long. The germline gives CDR1 MNHNS, CDR2 SASEGT. Written as DNA, the CDR3 is TGTGCCAGCAGTGAGGGACAGGGGGCTGAAAAACTGTTTTTT. Translating it yields CASSEGQGAEKLFF.

The rearrangement uses TRBV12-3 or TRBV12-4 and TRBJ1-2; a possible D gene is TRBD1 (6 bases). The CDR3 has 13 residues. Trimming pared 1 base from V and 8 bases from J, leaving 11 bases between. In DNA, the CDR3 is TGTGCCAGCAGTTTAGTACAACAGGGAGGCTACACCTTC. This codes for CASSLVQQGGYTF.

Only a few counts were recorded for this clone. V and J are TRBV15 and TRBJ1-3, with D unresolved. Trimming took 0 bases from V and 0 from J, leaving 9 bases between them. The CDR3 totals 16 residues. Per the germline V gene, CDR1 is LNHNV and CDR2 is YYDKDF (reference sequence). The CDR3 DNA reads TGTGCCACCAGCAGAGATCCGCTCAGCTCTGGAAACACCATATATTTT. This translates into CATSRDPLSSGNTIYF.

The chain carries TRBV14 and TRBJ1-2, with D possibly TRBD1 on 5 matching bases. The length of the CDR3 is 15 residues. Trimming stripped 1 base from V and 7 bases from J, with 16 bases between. Germline lookup yields CDR1 SGHDN and CDR2 FVKESK. CDR3 in DNA: TGTGCCAGCAGCCAAGGGAATAAGGGGAAGGGTGGCTACACCTTC. Its protein is CASSQGNKGKGGYTF.

The chain combines TRBV5-8 with TRBJ2-7, with 7 bases lining up with TRBD1. CDR3 size: 15 residues. V gave up 0 bases and J gave up 1 base; unmatched junction bases: 4. The germline gives CDR1 SGHTS, CDR2 YDEGEE. In DNA form, the CDR3 reads TGTGCCAGCAGCTTGGAGGGGGCCGGGTCCTACGAGCAGTACTTC. It codes for CASSLEGAGSYEQYF.

V and J are TRBV7-2 and TRBJ1-1; D not certain. The germline gives CDR1 SGHTA, CDR2 FQGNSA. The ends were cut back, 1 base at V and 9 bases at J, with 12 bases in the middle. CDR3 size: 13 residues. CDR3 in DNA: TGTGCCAGCAGCTTAGGATACGAGGGTAAAGCTTTCTTT. Translating it yields CASSLGYEGKAFF.

This rearrangement joins TRBV28 to TRBJ2-7; TRBD1 agrees at 7 bases. Germline V gene sequence: CDR1 MDHEN, CDR2 SYDVKM. The CDR3 is made up of 16 amino acids. V lost 8 bases and J lost 1; bases outside the gene matches: 14. The CDR3 spells CASVGRVGTVSYEQYF. The DNA for the CDR3 is TGTGCCAGCGTGGGTAGGGTCGGGACAGTATCCTACGAGCAGTACTTC. Filled out from reference TRBV28 and TRBJ2-7, the complete variable domain reads DVKVTQSSRYLVKRTGEKVFLECVQDMDHENMFWYRQDPGLGLRLIYFSYDVKMKEKGDIPEGYSVSREKKERFSLILESASTNQTSMYLCASVGRVGTVSYEQYFGPGTRLTVT.

A few counts support this clone. J is TRBJ2-7 and V is TRBV6-2 or TRBV6-3, with TRBD1 as a possible D gene (5 bases). Trimming pared 2 bases from V and 2 bases from J, leaving 16 bases between. Germline V lookup: CDR1 MNHEY, CDR2 SVGEGT. The CDR3 totals 16 residues. The CDR3 is CASSYAPDTNPYEQYF. CDR3 DNA sequence: TGTGCCAGCAGTTACGCCCCGGACACAAACCCCTACGAGCAGTACTTC.

The V gene is TRBV9, the J gene TRBJ1-5, with TRBD1 identical over 7 bases. There are 15 residues in the CDR3. CDR1 is SGDLS, CDR2 YYNGEE, per germline. Losses at the gene ends were 0 bases for V and 1 base for J; bases not matched to a gene: 1. CDR3: CASSVEGASNQPQHF. The CDR3 nucleotides read TGTGCCAGCAGCGTAGAGGGGGCGAGCAATCAGCCCCAGCATTTT.

A single count supports this clone. The chain is built from TRBV5-4 and TRBJ2-5, with a possible D match to TRBD1 (6 bases). The length of the CDR3 is 15 residues. Trimming stripped 3 bases from V and 0 bases from J, with 12 bases between. Germline lookup yields CDR1 SGHNT and CDR2 YYREEE (reference sequence). The DNA for the CDR3 is TGTGCCAGCAGCTCAGTACAGGGAGACCAAGAGACCCAGTACTTC. This sequence encodes CASSSVQGDQETQYF.

The V and J genes are TRBV7-2 and TRBJ1-2, with unresolved D. The ends were cut back, 1 base at V and 4 bases at J, with 13 bases in the middle. This CDR3 is 15 amino acids long. Germline V gene data show CDR1 as SGHTA and CDR2 as FQGNSA. The CDR3 protein is CASSLERLAAYGYTF. CDR3 in DNA: TGTGCCAGCAGCTTAGAACGCCTGGCGGCCTATGGCTACACCTTC.

V is TRBV12-3 or TRBV12-4 and J is TRBJ1-5; 7 positions agree with TRBD1. The junction had 6 bases not matched to a gene; V was cut back by 6 bases and J by 7 bases. The CDR3 is 13 amino acids. The DNA for the CDR3 is TGTGCCAGCAGAAGACAGGGCGGACAGCCCCAGCATTTT. Its protein is CASRRQGGQPQHF.

The chain employs TRBV30 and TRBJ2-7, with D possibly being TRBD1 (5 bases). V lost 0 bases, J lost 4 bases, and 16 bases lay in between. The germline gives CDR1 GTSNPN, CDR2 SVGIG (reference sequence). The CDR3 covers 15 residues. The CDR3 nucleotides are TGTGCCTGGAGTGTAGGGGCCCCGGCCCTTTACGAGCAGTACTTC. Its translation: CAWSVGAPALYEQYF.

CDR3 nucleotides: TGTGCCAGCAGCTCAAAAAGCGGGGACACAGATACGCAGTATTTT. Its translation is CASSSKSGDTDTQYF. This chain uses TRBV5-4 with TRBJ2-3; 7 nucleotides match TRBD2. The germline V gene has CDR1 SGHNT and CDR2 YYREEE (reference sequence). The CDR3 is made up of 15 amino acids. V trimming: 3 bases; J trimming: 2 bases; junction bases outside the gene matches: 6.

This clone was observed once. This chain joins TRBV10-3 and TRBJ2-3; 9 bases align to TRBD2. Per the germline V gene, CDR1 is ENHRY and CDR2 is SYGVKD. J lost 6 bases, V lost 2 bases, and 9 bases had no gene match. This CDR3 is 16 amino acids long. CDR3 sequence reads: CAISEPKIGLADTQYF. The CDR3 coding sequence is TGTGCCATCAGTGAGCCCAAGATCGGACTAGCGGATACGCAGTATTTT.

V and J are TRBV4-2 and TRBJ2-5; TRBD1 might be the D (8 bases). Per the germline V gene, CDR1 is LGHNA and CDR2 is YNFKEQ. The CDR3 spans 19 residues. V shed 0 bases and J shed 2 bases, with 22 bases lying between them. The CDR3 DNA reads TGTGCCAGCAGCCAAGAAGGGGGGGCCAGGGGGCGAACGCAAGAGACCCAGTACTTC. It translates to CASSQEGGARGRTQETQYF.

The CDR3 spells CASSQEGAMGNTIYF. In DNA form, the CDR3 reads TGCGCCAGCAGCCAAGAGGGGGCCATGGGAAACACCATATATTTT. The chain employs TRBV4-3 and TRBJ1-3, with a tentative D call TRBD1 (6 bases). The CDR3 length is 15 residues. V was shortened by 0 bases and J by 4 bases, with 10 bases between the two germline ends. From germline, CDR1 is LGHNA and CDR2 YSLEER.

The chain couples TRBV5-4 to TRBJ2-1; D is possibly TRBD2 (6 bases). This CDR3 region has 15 residues. V gave up 0 bases and J gave up 5 bases, with 12 bases separating them. Germline assignment: CDR1 SGHNT and CDR2 YYREEE (reference sequence). CDR3 DNA sequence: TGTGCCAGCAGCTTGGATCTGGAGGGGCACAATGAGCAGTTCTTC. Its translation: CASSLDLEGHNEQFF.

This clone was counted only a few times. The chain recombines TRBV6-5 with TRBJ1-5; D may be TRBD1 (6 bases). The CDR3 covers 12 residues. Germline V gene lookup returns CDR1 MNHEY and CDR2 SVGAGI. Trimming shortened V by 6 bases and J by 11 bases, and 14 bases separated the two germline ends. CDR3 amino acids: CASRGGLGSQHF. The CDR3 DNA reads TGTGCCAGCAGAGGGGGTTTGGGGTCCCAGCATTTT.